This TCR beta chain was sequenced during a study of cytomegalovirus exposure and HLA in healthy donors. Primers included in the PCR were 60 Vbeta and 13 Jbeta primers. Clones were read by immunoSEQ multiplex PCR, and TCRdb kept only the in-frame ones, dropping some. The table lists around 150,000 clones, roughly 79% of them singletons, with around 1.3% in the top ten. On this clone: Its antigen is still unknown.

Germline V lookup: CDR1 GTSNPN, CDR2 SVGIG (reference sequence). The CDR3 is made up of 16 amino acids. Study-wide findings and caveats: It was in a later analysis that TCR association rates were seen to vary by HLA locus, highest for DRB1 and lowest for HLA-C. In vitro assays verified that a few CMV-associated chains recognized CMV antigens specifically.

The chain couples TRBV30 to TRBJ2-5; maybe TRBD1 (6 bases). The J call is uncertain, as TRBJ2-7 better fits the DNA end. The sequenced material came from PBMCs. This TCR was sampled from a woman between 45 and 60 years old in good health and CMV-seronegative. The CDR3 protein is CAWSPLLGAGSYEQYF. Written as DNA, the CDR3 is TGTGCCTGGAGTCCCCTCTTGGGGGCTGGCTCCTACGAGCAGTACTTC.